This TCR beta chain was identified during a study of technical replicates of blood from a handful of donors. The repertoire was sequenced with immunoSEQ multiplex PCR; TCRdb's copy has only in-frame clones and lacks some. The table records about 84,000 clones, less than 98% of them present only once. Trimming took off 0 bases at V and 4 bases at J, with 7 bases between the two ends. The CDR3 runs 14 residues. Germline V lookup: CDR1 LNHNV, CDR2 YYDKDF (reference sequence). V and J are TRBV15 and TRBJ1-5; D is undetermined. The sequenced sample was T cells isolated from PBMCs. The sequence came from a human donor in good health. As DNA, the CDR3 is TGTGCCACCAGCAGAGATCCCTTAAATCAGCCCCAGCATTTT. It translates to CATSRDPLNQPQHF. Supplemented by reference TRBV15 and TRBJ1-5, the full variable domain reads DAMVIQNPRYQVTQFGKPVTLSCSQTLNHNVMYWYQQKSSQAPKLLFHYYDKDFNNEADTPDNFQSRRPNTSFCFLDIRSPGLGDTAMYLCATSRDPLNQPQHFGDGTRLSIL.